These 18 T cell receptor beta chains came from one sample sequenced in a study of PD-L1 blockade in urothelial cancer. The time point here: pretreatment peripheral blood. The method was immunoSEQ multiplex PCR; TCRdb's version includes in-frame clones alone and lacks a portion of them. The sample includes around 60,000 clones, under 90% seen only once; the top ten take 3.2%. This sample comprised PBMCs, obtained around atezolizumab (anti-PD-L1) treatment. The receptors were gathered from a man between 65 and 79 years old with urothelial cancer.

This chain connects TRBV15 to TRBJ2-4; D might be TRBD2 (5 bases). Germline V gene data show CDR1 as LNHNV and CDR2 as YYDKDF (reference sequence). Trimming stripped 0 bases from V and 7 bases from J, with 7 bases between. CDR3 length: 13 residues. The CDR3 DNA reads TGTGCCACCAGCAGAGACAGAGGGAACATTCAGTACTTC. Its translation is CATSRDRGNIQYF.

The chain is built from TRBV5-1 and TRBJ1-2; tentatively, D is TRBD1 (5 bases). V was shortened by 4 bases and J by 4 bases, with 11 bases between the two germline ends. There are 13 residues in the CDR3. The germline V gene encodes CDR1 SGHRS and CDR2 YFSETQ. CDR3 in DNA: TGCGCCAGCAGCGCGACAGAGATCTATGGCTACACCTTC. Translated, it gives CASSATEIYGYTF.

The rearrangement links TRBV5-1 to TRBJ2-7; D might be TRBD2 (6 bases). Germline V lookup: CDR1 SGHRS, CDR2 YFSETQ. This CDR3 is built from 14 residues. Trimming took off 6 bases at V and 6 bases at J, with 19 bases between the two ends. CDR3 DNA sequence: TGCGCCAGCACTCCTGAGGTGGGGGGAAGCGAGCAGTACTTC. This encodes CASTPEVGGSEQYF.

The CDR3 sequence: CASSTGTNTGELFF. The CDR3 DNA follows: TGTGCCAGCAGTACAGGGACAAACACCGGGGAGCTGTTTTTT. This chain uses TRBV6-1 with TRBJ2-2, with D maybe TRBD1 (6 bases). Per germline, CDR1 MNHNS and CDR2 SASEGT. With 5 bases removed from V and 2 bases from J, the gap between germline ends came to 9 bases. The CDR3 consists of 14 residues.

This clone has more than one count but fewer than ten. This chain connects TRBV7-6 to TRBJ1-1; maybe TRBD1 (5 bases). Looked up from germline, CDR1 is SGHVS and CDR2 is FNYEAQ. V was clipped by 3 bases and J by 7 bases, with 9 bases between them. The CDR3 is 12 amino acids. The CDR3 nucleotides read TGTGCCAGCAGCTTGGAAGGGGTTGAAGCTTTCTTT. This gives the protein CASSLEGVEAFF. The variable domain in full, with the rest retrieved from reference TRBV7-6 and TRBJ1-1, is GAGVSQSPRYKVTKRGQDVALRCDPISGHVSLYWYRQALGQGPEFLTYFNYEAQQDKSGLPNDRFSAERPEGSISTLTIQRTEQRDSAMYRCASSLEGVEAFFGQGTRLTVV.

This clone appeared once. At one boundary the junction diverges from the germline segment, which might be a read error. This chain joins TRBV5-6 and TRBJ2-7; 9 nucleotides align to TRBD2. CDR3 length: 17 amino acids. CDR1 and CDR2 (germline): SGHDT, YYEEEE. CDR3 DNA: TGTGCCAGCAGCCGCGGGAGGGGTACAGGGATCTCCCACGAGCAGTACTTC. This translates into CASSRGRGTGISHEQYF.

This chain joins TRBV7-6 and TRBJ2-1; 9 nucleotides agree with TRBD1. V was pared by 3 bases and J by 2 bases, with 2 bases of the junction left unmatched. The CDR3 has 15 amino acids. Germline CDR1 is SGHVS and CDR2 is FNYEAQ. CDR3 sequence: CASSFGQGPYNEQFF. The CDR3 DNA sequence: TGTGCCAGCAGCTTTGGACAGGGGCCCTACAATGAGCAGTTCTTC.

V usage is TRBV5-1 and J usage is TRBJ2-6; 7 bases align to TRBD1. Germline-derived CDR1 and CDR2 are SGHRS and YFSETQ. V was pared by 0 bases and J by 2 bases, with 5 bases of the junction left unmatched. The CDR3 extends over 17 amino acids. DNA for the CDR3: TGCGCCAGCAGCTTGGGACAGGGTGGAACTGGGGCCAACGTCCTGACTTTC. It translates to CASSLGQGGTGANVLTF.

The chain links TRBV2 to TRBJ2-7; possibly TRBD1 for D (6 bases). The CDR3 has 16 residues. Per the germline V gene, CDR1 is SNHLY and CDR2 is FYNNEI. Between the trimmed V and J ends, which lost 6 bases and 0 bases, there was a span of 18 bases. The CDR3: CASRRSTGLLSYEQYF. Written as DNA, the CDR3 is TGTGCCAGCAGACGTTCGACAGGCCTCCTCTCCTACGAGCAGTACTTC.

Worth noting for this clone: At one end, the junction sequence differs from germline, possibly due to a read error. The chain combines TRBV7-7 with TRBJ2-5; possibly TRBD2 for D (6 bases). CDR1 SSHAT and CDR2 FNYEAQ come from the germline V gene (reference sequence). The CDR3 spans 13 residues. The CDR3 DNA sequence: TGTGCTAGCAGCTTGTCGGGGGTAGAGACCCAGTACTTC. Its protein is CASSLSGVETQYF. Combining the CDR3 with reference TRBV7-7 and TRBJ2-5 gives the whole variable domain GAGVSQSPRYKVTKRGQDVTLRCDPISSHATLYWYQQALGQGPEFLTYFNYEAQPDKSGLPSDRFSAERPEGSISTLTIQRTEQRDSAMYRCASSLSGVETQYFGPGTRLLVL.

The chain employs TRBV7-9 and TRBJ2-2; TRBD2 might be the D (6 bases). Trimming shortened V by 7 bases and J by 1 base, and 16 bases separated the two germline ends. Germline CDR1 SEHNR, CDR2 FQNEAQ (reference sequence). The CDR3 has 16 residues. CDR3 amino acids: CASTASGWKNTGELFF. The CDR3 DNA reads TGTGCCAGCACCGCCAGCGGGTGGAAGAACACCGGGGAGCTGTTTTTT.

CDR3 sequence: CASSLGSPRNAYEQYF. CDR3 bases: TGTGCCAGCAGCTTAGGTTCGCCGAGGAACGCATACGAGCAGTACTTC. The chain has TRBV11-2 and TRBJ2-7; unclear D gene. Trimming pared 1 base from V and 4 bases from J, leaving 17 bases between. In germline, CDR1 is SGHAT, CDR2 FQNNGV. This CDR3 comprises 16 residues.

This clone was recorded a few times. The chain uses TRBV2 and TRBJ1-1; D remains unclear. Germline-derived CDR1 and CDR2 are SNHLY and FYNNEI. The V and J ends lost 3 bases and 7 bases respectively, with 9 bases between them. The CDR3 is made up of 12 amino acids. This chain's CDR3 is CASSDFPVEAFF. The CDR3 DNA reads TGTGCCAGCAGTGACTTCCCGGTTGAAGCTTTCTTT. Variable domain in full (rest from reference TRBV2 and TRBJ1-1): EPEVTQTPSHQVTQMGQEVILRCVPISNHLYFYWYRQILGQKVEFLVSFYNNEISEKSEIFDDQFSVERPDGSNFTLKIRSTKLEDSAMYFCASSDFPVEAFFGQGTRLTVV.

This clone was picked up a small number of times. The gene calls are TRBV9 and TRBJ1-1; the match to TRBD1 covers 8 bases. The germline V gene has CDR1 SGDLS and CDR2 YYNGEE. V was clipped by 1 base and J by 6 bases; unmatched bases: 5. The CDR3 contains 14 residues. DNA of the CDR3: TGTGCCAGCAGCGTACTATCGACAGGGGCTGAAGCTTTCTTT. Its translation is CASSVLSTGAEAFF.

This clone has only one observation. The gene calls are TRBV21-1 and TRBJ2-1; the table calls TRBD2, which could not be checked here. TRBV21-1 is a recognized pseudogene. CDR3 length: 17 residues. The CDR3 region has the DNA TGTGCCAGCAGCAAAGAAAGCGGGAGACACTCCTACAATGAGCAGTTCTTC. Translated, it gives CASSKESGRHSYNEQFF.

The genes are TRBV18 and TRBJ2-3, with 9 bases that match TRBD1. The ends lost 3 bases at V and 6 bases at J; junction bases unmatched: 4. This CDR3 is 14 amino acids long. The germline gives CDR1 KGHSH, CDR2 LQKENI. CDR3 coding DNA: TGTGCCAGCTCACCTGGGACAGGGAAGGATACGCAGTATTTT. It translates to CASSPGTGKDTQYF.

The chain employs TRBV10-3 and TRBJ2-7; 9 nucleotides line up with TRBD2. The V segment lost 4 bases and the J segment 6 bases; nucleotides outside the gene matches: 10. The CDR3 consists of 15 residues. The germline gives CDR1 ENHRY, CDR2 SYGVKD. CDR3: CAISGIAGETVEQYF. CDR3 coding DNA: TGTGCCATCAGTGGAATAGCGGGAGAGACAGTCGAGCAGTACTTC.

The rearrangement joins TRBV5-1 to TRBJ2-2; 7 bases align to TRBD1. The germline CDR1 and CDR2 sequences are SGHRS and YFSETQ. After removal of 4 bases from V and 3 bases from J, the junction contained 9 bases not matched to a gene. The CDR3 totals 16 residues. The CDR3 reads CASSPRTGSDTGELFF. Written as DNA, the CDR3 is TGCGCCAGCAGCCCTAGGACAGGTTCAGACACCGGGGAGCTGTTTTTT.